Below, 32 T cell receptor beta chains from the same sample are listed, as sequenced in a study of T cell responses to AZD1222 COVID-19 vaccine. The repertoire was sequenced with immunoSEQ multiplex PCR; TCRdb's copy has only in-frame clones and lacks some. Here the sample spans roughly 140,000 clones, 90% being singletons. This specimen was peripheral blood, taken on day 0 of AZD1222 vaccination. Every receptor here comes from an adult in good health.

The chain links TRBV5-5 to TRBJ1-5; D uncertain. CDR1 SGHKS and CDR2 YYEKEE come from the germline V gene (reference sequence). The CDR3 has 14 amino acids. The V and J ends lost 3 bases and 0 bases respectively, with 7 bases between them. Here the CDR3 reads CASSWEVSNQPQHF. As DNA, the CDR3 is TGTGCCAGCAGCTGGGAGGTTAGCAATCAGCCCCAGCATTTT.

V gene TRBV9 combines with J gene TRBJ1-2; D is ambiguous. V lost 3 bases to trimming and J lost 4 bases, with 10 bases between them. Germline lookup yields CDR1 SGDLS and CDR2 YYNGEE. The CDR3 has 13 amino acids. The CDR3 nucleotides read TGTGCCAGCAGCGGGCGGGTCGGCTATGGCTACACCTTC. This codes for CASSGRVGYGYTF.

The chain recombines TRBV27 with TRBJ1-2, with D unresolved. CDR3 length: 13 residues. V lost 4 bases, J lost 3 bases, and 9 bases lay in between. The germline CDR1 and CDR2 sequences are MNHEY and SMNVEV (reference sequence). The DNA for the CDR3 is TGTGCCAGCAGTTCGTCCTCATACTATGGCTACACCTTC. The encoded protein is CASSSSSYYGYTF.

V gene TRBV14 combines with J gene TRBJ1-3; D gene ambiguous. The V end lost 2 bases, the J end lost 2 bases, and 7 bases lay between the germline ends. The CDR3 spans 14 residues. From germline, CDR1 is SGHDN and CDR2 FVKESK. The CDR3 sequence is CASSQLFPGNTIYF. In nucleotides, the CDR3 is TGTGCCAGCAGCCAACTTTTCCCTGGAAACACCATATATTTT.

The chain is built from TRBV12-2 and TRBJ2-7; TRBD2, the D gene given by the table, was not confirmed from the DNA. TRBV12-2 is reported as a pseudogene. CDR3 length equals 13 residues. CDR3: CASRRKGADEQYF. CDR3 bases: TGTGCAAGTCGCCGGAAGGGAGCGGACGAGCAGTACTTC.

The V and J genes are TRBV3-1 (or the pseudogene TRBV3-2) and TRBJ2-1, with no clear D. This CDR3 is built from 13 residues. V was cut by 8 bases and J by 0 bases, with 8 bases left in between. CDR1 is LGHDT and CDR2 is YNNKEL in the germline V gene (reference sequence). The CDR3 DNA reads TGTGCCAGCGGAGAGTACTCCTACAATGAGCAGTTCTTC. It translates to CASGEYSYNEQFF.

This CDR3 is CASGSPGRGTNYGYTF. CDR3 coding DNA: TGTGCTAGTGGTTCCCCCGGCAGGGGTACCAACTATGGCTACACCTTC. The chain recombines TRBV12-5 with TRBJ1-2, with D tentatively TRBD1 (6 bases). Trimming removed 4 bases from V and 2 bases from J, with 17 bases in between. The CDR3 length is 16 residues. Per the germline V gene, CDR1 is LGHNT and CDR2 is FRNRAP.

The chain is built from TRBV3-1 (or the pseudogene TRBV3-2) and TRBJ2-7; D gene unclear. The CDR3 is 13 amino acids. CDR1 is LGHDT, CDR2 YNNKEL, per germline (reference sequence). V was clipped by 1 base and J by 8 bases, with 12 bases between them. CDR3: CASSQVYTNKQYF. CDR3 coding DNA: TGTGCCAGCAGCCAAGTTTACACGAATAAGCAGTACTTC.

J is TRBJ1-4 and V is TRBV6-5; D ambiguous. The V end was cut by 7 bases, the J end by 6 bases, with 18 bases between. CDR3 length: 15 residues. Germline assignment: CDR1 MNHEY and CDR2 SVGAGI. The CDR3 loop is CASTGSGGYDEKLFF. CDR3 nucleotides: TGTGCCAGCACGGGTTCCGGAGGGTATGATGAAAAACTGTTTTTT.

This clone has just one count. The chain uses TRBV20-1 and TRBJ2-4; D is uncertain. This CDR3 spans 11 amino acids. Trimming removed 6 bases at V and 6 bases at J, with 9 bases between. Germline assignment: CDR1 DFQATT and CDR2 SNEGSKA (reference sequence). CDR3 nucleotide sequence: TGCAGTGCGCCCGAAGGAAACATTCAGTACTTC. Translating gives CSAPEGNIQYF.

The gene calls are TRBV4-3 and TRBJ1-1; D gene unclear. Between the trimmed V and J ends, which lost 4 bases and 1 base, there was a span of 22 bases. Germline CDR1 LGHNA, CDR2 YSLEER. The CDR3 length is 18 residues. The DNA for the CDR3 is TGCGCCAGCAGCCGGTCGAAGGCTGACTTTGGGCCGAACACTGAAGCTTTCTTT. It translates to CASSRSKADFGPNTEAFF.

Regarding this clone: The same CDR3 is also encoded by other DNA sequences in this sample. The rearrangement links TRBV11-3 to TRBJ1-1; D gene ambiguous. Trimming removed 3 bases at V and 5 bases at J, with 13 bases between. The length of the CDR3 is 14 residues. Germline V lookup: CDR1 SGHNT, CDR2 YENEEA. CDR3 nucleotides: TGTGCCAGCAGCTTTTCGGGCAGTGGTACTGAAGCTTTCTTT. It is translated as CASSFSGSGTEAFF.

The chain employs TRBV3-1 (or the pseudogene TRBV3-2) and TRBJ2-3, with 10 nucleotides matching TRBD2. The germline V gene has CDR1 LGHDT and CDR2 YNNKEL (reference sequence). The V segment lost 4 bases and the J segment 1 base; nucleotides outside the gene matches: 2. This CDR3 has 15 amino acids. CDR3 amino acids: CASSRGLAGTDTQYF. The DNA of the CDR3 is TGTGCCAGCAGCCGAGGACTAGCGGGCACAGATACGCAGTATTTT.

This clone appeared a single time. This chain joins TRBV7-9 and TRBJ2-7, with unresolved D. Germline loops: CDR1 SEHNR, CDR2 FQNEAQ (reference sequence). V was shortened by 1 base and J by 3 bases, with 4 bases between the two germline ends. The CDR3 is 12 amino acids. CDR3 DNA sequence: TGTGCCAGCAGCTTAGTCGGCTACGAGCAGTACTTC. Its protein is CASSLVGYEQYF. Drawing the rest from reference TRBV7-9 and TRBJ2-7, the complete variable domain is DTGVSQNPRHKITKRGQNVTFRCDPISEHNRLYWYRQTLGQGPEFLTYFQNEAQLEKSRLLSDRFSAERPKGSFSTLEIQRTEQGDSAMYLCASSLVGYEQYFGPGTRLTVT.

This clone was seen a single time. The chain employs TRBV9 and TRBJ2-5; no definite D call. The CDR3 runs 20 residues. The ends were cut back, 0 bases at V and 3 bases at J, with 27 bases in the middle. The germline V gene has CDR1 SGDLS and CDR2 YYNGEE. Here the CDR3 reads CASSVAPSAAGRSHEETQYF. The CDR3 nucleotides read TGTGCCAGCAGCGTAGCCCCCAGCGCCGCCGGGCGCTCACATGAAGAGACCCAGTACTTC.

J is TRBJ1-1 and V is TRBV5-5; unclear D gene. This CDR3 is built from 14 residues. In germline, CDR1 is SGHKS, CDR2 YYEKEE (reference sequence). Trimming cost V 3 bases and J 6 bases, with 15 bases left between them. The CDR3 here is CASSSQTLSAEAFF. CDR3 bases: TGTGCCAGCAGCTCCCAGACTCTCTCTGCTGAAGCTTTCTTT. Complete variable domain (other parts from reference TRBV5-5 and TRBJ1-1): DAGVTQSPTHLIKTRGQQVTLRCSPISGHKSVSWYQQVLGQGPQFIFQYYEKEERGRGNFPDRFSARQFPNYSSELNVNALLLGDSALYLCASSSQTLSAEAFFGQGTRLTVV.

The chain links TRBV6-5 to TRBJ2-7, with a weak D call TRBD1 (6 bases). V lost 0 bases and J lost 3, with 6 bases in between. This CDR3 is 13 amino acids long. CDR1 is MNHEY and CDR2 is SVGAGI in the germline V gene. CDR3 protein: CASSYSTGYEQYF. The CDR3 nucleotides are TGTGCCAGCAGTTACTCGACAGGCTACGAGCAGTACTTC.

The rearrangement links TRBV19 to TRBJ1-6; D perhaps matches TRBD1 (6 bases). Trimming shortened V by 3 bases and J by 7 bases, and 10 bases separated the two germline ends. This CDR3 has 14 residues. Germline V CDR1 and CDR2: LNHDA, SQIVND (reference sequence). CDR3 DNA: TGTGCCAGTAGTATCGGACAGACCAATTCACCCCTCCACTTT. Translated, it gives CASSIGQTNSPLHF.

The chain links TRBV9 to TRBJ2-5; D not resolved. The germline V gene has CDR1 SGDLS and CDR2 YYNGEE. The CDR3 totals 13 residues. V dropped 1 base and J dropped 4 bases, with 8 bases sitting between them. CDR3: CASSVFPRETQYF. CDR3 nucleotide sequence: TGTGCCAGCAGCGTATTTCCCCGAGAGACCCAGTACTTC.

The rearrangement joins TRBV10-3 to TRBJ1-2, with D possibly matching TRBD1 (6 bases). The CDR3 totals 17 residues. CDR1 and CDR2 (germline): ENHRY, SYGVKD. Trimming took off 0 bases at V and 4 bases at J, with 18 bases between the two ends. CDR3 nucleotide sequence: TGTGCCATCAGTGAGTCGACCAACTCCGGGGGCGCCTATGGCTACACCTTC. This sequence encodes CAISESTNSGGAYGYTF.

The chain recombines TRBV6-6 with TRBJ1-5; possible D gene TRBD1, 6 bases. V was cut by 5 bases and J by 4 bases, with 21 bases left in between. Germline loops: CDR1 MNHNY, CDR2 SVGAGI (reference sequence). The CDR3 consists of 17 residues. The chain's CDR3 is CASSPQGPFTVNQPQHF. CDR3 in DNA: TGTGCCAGCAGTCCGCAGGGGCCTTTCACCGTAAATCAGCCCCAGCATTTT.

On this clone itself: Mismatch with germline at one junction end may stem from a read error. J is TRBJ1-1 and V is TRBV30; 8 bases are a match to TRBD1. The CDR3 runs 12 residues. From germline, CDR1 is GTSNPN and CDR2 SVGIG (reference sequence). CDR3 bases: TGTGCCTGGAGCACAGGGGGGGCCCTATCCTACTTT. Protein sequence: CAWSTGGALSYF.

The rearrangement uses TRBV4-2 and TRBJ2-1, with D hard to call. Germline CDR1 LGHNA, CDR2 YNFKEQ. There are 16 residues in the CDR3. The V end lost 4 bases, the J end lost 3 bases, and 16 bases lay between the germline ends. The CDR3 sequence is CASSRMGAADYNEQFF. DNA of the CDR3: TGTGCCAGCAGCCGAATGGGCGCGGCCGACTACAATGAGCAGTTCTTC.

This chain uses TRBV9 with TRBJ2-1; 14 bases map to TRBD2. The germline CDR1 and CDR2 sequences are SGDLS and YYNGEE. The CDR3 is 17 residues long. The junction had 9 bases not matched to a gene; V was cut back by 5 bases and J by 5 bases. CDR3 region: CASRASRLAGGNNEQFF. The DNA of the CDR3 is TGTGCCAGCAGAGCTAGTCGACTAGCGGGAGGGAACAATGAGCAGTTCTTC.

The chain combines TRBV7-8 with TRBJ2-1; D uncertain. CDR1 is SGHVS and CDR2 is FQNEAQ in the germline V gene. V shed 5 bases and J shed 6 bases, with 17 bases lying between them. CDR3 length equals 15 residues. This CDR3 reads CASSLPRQDLNEQFF. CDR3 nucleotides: TGTGCCAGCAGCCTCCCGCGGCAGGATCTCAATGAGCAGTTCTTC.

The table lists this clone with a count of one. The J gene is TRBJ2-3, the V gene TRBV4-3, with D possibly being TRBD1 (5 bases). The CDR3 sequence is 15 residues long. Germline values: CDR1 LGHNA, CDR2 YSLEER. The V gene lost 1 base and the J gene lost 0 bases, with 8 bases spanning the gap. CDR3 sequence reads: CASSQAQASTDTQYF. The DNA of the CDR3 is TGCGCCAGCAGCCAAGCACAGGCTAGCACAGATACGCAGTATTTT.

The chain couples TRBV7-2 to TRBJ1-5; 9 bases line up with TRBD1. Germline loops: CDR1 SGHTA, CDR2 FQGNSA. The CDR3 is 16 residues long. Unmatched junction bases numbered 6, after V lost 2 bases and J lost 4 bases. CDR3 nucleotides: TGTGCCAGCAGCTTACGCACAGGGGGCTATAATCAGCCCCAGCATTTT. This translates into CASSLRTGGYNQPQHF. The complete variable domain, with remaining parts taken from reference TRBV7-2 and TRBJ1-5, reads GAGVSQSPSNKVTEKGKDVELRCDPISGHTALYWYRQSLGQGLEFLIYFQGNSAPDKSGLPSDRFSAERTGGSVSTLTIQRTQQEDSAVYLCASSLRTGGYNQPQHFGDGTRLSIL.

In DNA, the CDR3 is TGTGCCAGCATCGACAGGGGACCTAGCTATAATTCACCCCTCCACTTT. It codes for CASIDRGPSYNSPLHF. The V gene is TRBV5-4, the J gene TRBJ1-6, with TRBD1 matching over 8 bases. Germline trimming cut 6 bases from V and 3 bases from J; bases unmatched to any gene: 8. The CDR3 has 16 residues. The germline CDR1 and CDR2 sequences are SGHNT and YYREEE (reference sequence).

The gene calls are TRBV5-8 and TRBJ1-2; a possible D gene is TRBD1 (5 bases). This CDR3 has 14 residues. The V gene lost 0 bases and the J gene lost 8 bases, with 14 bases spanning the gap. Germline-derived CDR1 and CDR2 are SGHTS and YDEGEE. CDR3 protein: CASSLEFRVDGYTF. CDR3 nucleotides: TGTGCCAGCAGCTTGGAATTCAGGGTTGACGGCTACACCTTC.

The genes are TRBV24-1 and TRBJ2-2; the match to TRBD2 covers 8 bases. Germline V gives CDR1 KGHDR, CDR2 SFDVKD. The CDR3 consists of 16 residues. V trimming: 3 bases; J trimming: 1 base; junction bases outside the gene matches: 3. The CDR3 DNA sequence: TGTGCCACCAGTGATGTTAGCGGGGTGAACACCGGGGAGCTGTTTTTT. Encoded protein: CATSDVSGVNTGELFF.

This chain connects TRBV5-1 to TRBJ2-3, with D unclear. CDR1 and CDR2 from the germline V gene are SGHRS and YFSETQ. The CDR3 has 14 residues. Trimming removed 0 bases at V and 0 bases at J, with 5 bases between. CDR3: CASSLEDSTDTQYF. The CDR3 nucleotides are TGCGCCAGCAGCTTGGAGGATAGCACAGATACGCAGTATTTT.

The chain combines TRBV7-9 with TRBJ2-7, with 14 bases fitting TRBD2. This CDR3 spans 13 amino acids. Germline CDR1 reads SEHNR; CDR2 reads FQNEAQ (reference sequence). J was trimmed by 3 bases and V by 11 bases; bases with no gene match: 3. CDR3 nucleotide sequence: TGTGCCGTCGGGACTAGCGGGAGCTACGAGCAGTACTTC. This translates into CAVGTSGSYEQYF.